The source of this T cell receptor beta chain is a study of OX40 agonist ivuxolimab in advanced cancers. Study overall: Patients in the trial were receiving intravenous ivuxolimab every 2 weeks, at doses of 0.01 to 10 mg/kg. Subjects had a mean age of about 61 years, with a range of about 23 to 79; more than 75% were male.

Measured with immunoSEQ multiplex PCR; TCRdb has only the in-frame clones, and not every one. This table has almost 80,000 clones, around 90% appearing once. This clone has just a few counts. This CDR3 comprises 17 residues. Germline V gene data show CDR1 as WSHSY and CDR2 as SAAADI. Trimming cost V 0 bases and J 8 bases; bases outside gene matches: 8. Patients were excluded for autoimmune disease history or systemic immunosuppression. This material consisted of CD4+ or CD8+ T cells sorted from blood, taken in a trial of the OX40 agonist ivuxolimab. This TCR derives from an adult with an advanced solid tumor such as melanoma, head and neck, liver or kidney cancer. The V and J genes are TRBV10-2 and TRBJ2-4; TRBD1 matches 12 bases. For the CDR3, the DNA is TGCGCCAGCAGTGAGTCGATGGGACAGGGGGCGTCGTACATTCAGTACTTC. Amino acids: CASSESMGQGASYIQYF.